This T cell receptor (beta chain) comes out of a study of T cells in pancreatic ductal adenocarcinoma. No neoadjuvant therapy was given to the selected pancreatic ductal adenocarcinoma patients before their surgery. This CDR3 has 13 amino acids. The V end was cut by 4 bases, the J end by 0 bases, with 10 bases between. The germline CDR1 and CDR2 sequences are SQVTM and ANQGSEA. The data were produced by immunoSEQ multiplex PCR, yet TCRdb's version contains in-frame clones alone and is incomplete. In the table there are about 11,000 clones, around 86% of which are singletons. The sample was PBMCs. This receptor was obtained from a human donor with pancreatic ductal adenocarcinoma. V and J are TRBV29-1 and TRBJ2-7; no definite D call. The CDR3 sequence is CSVAAGSSYEQYF. The CDR3 DNA is TGCAGCGTTGCTGCAGGAAGCTCCTACGAGCAGTACTTC.